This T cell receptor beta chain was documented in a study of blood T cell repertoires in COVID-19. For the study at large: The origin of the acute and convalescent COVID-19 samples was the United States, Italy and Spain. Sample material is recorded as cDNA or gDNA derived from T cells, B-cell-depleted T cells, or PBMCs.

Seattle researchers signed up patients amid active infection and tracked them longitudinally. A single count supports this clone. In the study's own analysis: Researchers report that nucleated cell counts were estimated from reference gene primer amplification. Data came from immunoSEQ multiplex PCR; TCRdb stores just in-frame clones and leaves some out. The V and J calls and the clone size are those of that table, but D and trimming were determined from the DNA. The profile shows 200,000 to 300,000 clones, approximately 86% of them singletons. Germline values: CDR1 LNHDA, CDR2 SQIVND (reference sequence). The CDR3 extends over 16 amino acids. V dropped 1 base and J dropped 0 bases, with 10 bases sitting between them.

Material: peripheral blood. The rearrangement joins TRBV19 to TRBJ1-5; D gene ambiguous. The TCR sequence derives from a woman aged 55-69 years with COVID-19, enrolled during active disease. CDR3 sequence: CASSIVAAYSNQPQHF. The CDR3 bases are TGTGCCAGTAGTATAGTTGCGGCCTATAGCAATCAGCCCCAGCATTTT. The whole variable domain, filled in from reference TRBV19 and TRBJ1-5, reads DGGITQSPKYLFRKEGQNVTLSCEQNLNHDAMYWYRQDPGQGLRLIYYSQIVNDFQKGDIAEGYSVSREKKESFPLTVTSAQKNPTAFYLCASSIVAAYSNQPQHFGDGTRLSIL.